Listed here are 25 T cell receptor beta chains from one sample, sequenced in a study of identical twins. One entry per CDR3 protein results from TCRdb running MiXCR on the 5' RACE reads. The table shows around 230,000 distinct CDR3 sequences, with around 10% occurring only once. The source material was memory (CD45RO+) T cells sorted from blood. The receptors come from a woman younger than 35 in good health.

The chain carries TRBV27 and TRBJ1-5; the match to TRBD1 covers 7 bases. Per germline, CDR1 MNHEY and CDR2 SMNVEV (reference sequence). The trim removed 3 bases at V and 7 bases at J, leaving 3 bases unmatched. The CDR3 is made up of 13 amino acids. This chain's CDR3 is CASSFQGGQPQHF. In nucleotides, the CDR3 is TGTGCCAGCAGTTTCCAGGGGGGCCAGCCCCAGCATTTT.

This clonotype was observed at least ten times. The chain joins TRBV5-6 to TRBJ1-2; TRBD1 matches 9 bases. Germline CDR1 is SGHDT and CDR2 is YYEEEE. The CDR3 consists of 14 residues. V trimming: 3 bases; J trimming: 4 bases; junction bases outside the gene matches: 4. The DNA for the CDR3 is TGTGCCAGCAGCTATCGACAGGGGGTCTATGGCTACACCTTC. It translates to CASSYRQGVYGYTF.

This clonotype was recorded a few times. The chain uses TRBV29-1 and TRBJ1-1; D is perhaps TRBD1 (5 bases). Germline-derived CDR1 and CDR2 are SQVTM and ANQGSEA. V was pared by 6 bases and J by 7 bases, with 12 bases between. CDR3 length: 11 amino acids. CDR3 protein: CSVRFDSEAFF. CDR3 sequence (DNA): TGCAGCGTCCGCTTTGACAGTGAAGCTTTCTTT.

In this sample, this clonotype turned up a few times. This chain's CDR3 is CASSRATGGHSGANVLTF. Here the CDR3 DNA reads TGTGCCAGCAGCCGAGCGACAGGGGGCCATTCTGGGGCCAACGTCCTGACTTTC. The chain is built from TRBV7-2 and TRBJ2-6, with 10 positions matching TRBD1. The CDR3 contains 18 residues. V lost 5 bases, J lost 1 base, and 8 bases stayed unmatched. CDR1 and CDR2 (germline): SGHTA, FQGNSA.

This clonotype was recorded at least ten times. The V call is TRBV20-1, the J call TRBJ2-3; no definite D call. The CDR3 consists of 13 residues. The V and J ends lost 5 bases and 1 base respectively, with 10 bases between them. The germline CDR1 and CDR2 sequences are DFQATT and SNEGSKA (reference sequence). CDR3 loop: CSALVGGTDTQYF. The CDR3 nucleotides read TGCAGTGCTCTTGTGGGCGGCACAGATACGCAGTATTTT.

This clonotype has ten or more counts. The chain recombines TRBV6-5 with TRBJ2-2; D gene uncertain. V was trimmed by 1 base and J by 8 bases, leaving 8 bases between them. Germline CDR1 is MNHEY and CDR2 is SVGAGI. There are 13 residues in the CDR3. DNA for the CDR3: TGTGCCAGCAGTTACTGGGCCAGAGGGGAGCTGTTTTTT. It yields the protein CASSYWARGELFF.

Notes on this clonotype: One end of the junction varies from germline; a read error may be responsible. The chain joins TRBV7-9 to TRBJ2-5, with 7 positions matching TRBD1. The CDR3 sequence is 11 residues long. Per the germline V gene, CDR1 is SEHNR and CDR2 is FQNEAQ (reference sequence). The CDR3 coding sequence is TGTGCCAGCAGCTTTGACAGGGCGTGGGATTTC. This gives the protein CASSFDRAWDF.

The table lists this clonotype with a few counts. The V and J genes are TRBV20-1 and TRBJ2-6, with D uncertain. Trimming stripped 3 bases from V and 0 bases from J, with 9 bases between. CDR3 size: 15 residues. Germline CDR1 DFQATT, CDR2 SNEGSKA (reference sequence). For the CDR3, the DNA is TGCAGTGCTAGGAAACAAGTCTCTGGGGCCAACGTCCTGACTTTC. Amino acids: CSARKQVSGANVLTF.

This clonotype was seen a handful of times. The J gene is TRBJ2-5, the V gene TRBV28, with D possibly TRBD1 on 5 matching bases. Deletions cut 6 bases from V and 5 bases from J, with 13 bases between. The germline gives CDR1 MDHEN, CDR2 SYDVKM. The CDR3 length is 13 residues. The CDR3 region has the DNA TGTGCCAGCAGGCCAACAGGTAGCGAGACCCAGTACTTC. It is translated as CASRPTGSETQYF.

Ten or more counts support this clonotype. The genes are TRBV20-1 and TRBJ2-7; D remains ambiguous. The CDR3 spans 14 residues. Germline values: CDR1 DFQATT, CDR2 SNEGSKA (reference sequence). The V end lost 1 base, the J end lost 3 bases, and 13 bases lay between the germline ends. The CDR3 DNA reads TGCAGTGCTAGAGGTGGTCCCCCGGTCTACGAGCAGTACTTC. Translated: CSARGGPPVYEQYF.

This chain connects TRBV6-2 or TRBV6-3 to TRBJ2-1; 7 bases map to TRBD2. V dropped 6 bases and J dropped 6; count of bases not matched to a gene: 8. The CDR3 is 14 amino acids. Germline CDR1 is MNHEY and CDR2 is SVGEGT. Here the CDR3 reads CASSGGLRGNEQFF. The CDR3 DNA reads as TGTGCCAGCAGCGGGGGACTAAGAGGCAATGAGCAGTTCTTC.

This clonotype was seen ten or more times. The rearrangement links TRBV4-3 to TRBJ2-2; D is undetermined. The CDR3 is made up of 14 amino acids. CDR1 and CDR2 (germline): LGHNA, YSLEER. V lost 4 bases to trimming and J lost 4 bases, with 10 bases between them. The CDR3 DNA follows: TGCGCCAGCAGCCGAGGAATCTTCACCGGGGAGCTGTTTTTT. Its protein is CASSRGIFTGELFF.

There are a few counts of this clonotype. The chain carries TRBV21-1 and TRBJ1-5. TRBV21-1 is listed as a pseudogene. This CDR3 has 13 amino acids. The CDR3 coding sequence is TGTGCCAGACAGGGCGGAAAGAAACAGCCCCAGCATTTT. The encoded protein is CARQGGKKQPQHF.

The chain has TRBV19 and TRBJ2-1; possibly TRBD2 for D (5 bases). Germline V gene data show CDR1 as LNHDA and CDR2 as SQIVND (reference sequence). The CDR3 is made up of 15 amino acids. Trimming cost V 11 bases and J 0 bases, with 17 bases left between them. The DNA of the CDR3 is TGTGCCTCTAGAGGGATTCTGAGCTCCTACAATGAGCAGTTCTTC. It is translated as CASRGILSSYNEQFF.

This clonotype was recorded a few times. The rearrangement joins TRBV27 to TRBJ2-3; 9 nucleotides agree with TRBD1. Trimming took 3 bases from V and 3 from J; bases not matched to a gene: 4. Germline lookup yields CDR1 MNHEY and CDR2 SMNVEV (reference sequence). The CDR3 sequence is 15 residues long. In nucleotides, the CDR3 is TGTGCCAGCAGTTTGGTACAGGGGGCTACAGATACGCAGTATTTT. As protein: CASSLVQGATDTQYF.

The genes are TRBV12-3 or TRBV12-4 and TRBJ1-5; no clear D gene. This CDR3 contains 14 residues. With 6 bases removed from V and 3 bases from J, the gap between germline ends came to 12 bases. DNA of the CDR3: TGTGCCAGCAGCCTCGACGCTTTCAATCAGCCCCAGCATTTT. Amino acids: CASSLDAFNQPQHF.

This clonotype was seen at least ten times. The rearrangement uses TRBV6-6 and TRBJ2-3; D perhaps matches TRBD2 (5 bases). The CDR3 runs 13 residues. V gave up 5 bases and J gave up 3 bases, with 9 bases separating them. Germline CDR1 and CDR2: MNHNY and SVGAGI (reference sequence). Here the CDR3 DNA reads TGTGCCAGCAGTCGGACTGAGACAGATACGCAGTATTTT. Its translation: CASSRTETDTQYF.

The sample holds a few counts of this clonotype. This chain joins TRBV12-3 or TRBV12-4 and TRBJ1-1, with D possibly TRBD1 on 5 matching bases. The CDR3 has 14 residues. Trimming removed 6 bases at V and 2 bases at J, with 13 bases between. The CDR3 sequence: CASSPTASNTEAFF. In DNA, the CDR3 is TGTGCCAGCAGCCCGACAGCATCCAACACTGAAGCTTTCTTT.

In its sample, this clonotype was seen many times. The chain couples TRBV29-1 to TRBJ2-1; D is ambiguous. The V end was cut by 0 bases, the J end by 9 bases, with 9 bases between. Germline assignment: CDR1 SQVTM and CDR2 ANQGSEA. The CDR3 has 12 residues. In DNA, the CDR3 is TGCAGCGTTGAAGAAGTTTTCGGTGAGCAGTTCTTC. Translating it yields CSVEEVFGEQFF.

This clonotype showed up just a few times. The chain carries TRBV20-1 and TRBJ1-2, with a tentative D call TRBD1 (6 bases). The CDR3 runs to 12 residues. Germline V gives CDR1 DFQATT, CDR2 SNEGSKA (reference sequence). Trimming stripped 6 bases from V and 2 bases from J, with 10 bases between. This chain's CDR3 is CSARTANYGYTF. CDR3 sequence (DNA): TGCAGTGCCCGGACAGCAAACTATGGCTACACCTTC.

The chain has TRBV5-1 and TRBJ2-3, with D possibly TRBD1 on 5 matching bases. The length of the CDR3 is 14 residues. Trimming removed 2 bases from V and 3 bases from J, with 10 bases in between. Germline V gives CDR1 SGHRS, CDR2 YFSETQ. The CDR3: CASSLSGITDTQYF. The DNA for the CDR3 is TGCGCCAGCAGCTTATCAGGGATAACAGATACGCAGTATTTT.

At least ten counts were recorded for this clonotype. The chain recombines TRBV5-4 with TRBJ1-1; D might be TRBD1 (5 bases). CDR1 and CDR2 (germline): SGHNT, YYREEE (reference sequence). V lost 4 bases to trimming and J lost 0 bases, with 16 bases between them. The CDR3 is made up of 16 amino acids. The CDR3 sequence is CASSPWAGSLNTEAFF. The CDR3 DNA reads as TGTGCCAGCAGCCCCTGGGCAGGGTCCTTGAACACTGAAGCTTTCTTT.

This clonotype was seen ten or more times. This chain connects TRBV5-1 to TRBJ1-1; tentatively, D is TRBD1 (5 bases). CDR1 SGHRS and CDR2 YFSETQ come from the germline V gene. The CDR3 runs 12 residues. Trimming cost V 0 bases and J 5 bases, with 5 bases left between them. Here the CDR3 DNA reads TGCGCCAGCAGCTTGGGACAGACTGAAGCTTTCTTT. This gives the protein CASSLGQTEAFF.

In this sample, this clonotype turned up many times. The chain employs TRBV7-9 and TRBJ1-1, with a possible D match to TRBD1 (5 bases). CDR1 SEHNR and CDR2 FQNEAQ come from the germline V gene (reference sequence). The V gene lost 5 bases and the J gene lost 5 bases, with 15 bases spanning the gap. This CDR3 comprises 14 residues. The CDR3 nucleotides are TGTGCCAGCAGCCACGCCAGGGCGGTAACTGAAGCTTTCTTT. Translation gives CASSHARAVTEAFF.

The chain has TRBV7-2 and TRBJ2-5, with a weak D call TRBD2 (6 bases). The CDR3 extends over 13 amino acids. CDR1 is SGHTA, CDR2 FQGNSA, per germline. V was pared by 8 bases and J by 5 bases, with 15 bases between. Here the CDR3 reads CASSLGGYETQYF. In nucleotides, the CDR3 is TGTGCCAGCTCCCTCGGAGGGTACGAGACCCAGTACTTC.